This T cell receptor beta chain was recovered during a study of T cell changes during pregnancy in multiple sclerosis. Only in-frame clones appear in the TCRdb table, and some are missing; sequencing was by immunoSEQ multiplex PCR. Of over 60,000 clones in the sample, approximately 96% were seen once. Germline CDR1 and CDR2: LNHNV and YYDKDF (reference sequence). V was pared by 5 bases and J by 7 bases, with 11 bases of the junction left unmatched. There are 15 residues in the CDR3. The sequence was obtained from a female donor with multiple sclerosis, enrolled in a pregnancy study. This chain links TRBV15 with TRBJ1-2; 9 bases are shared with TRBD1. This sample comprised CD8+ T cells from peripheral blood mononuclear cells, obtained after pregnancy. The CDR3 reads CATSEDRGGRGGYTF. CDR3 DNA: TGTGCCACCAGCGAAGACAGGGGGGGCCGGGGTGGCTACACCTTC.